This T cell receptor beta chain was recorded in a study of blood T cell repertoires in COVID-19. The overall study: COVID-19 samples, acute and convalescent, were from the United States, Italy and Spain. T cells, B-cell-depleted T cells, or PBMCs provided the cDNA or gDNA that served as material.

In the original processing: Using reference gene primer amplification, nucleated cell counts were estimated. The table came from immunoSEQ multiplex PCR; TCRdb's copy has only in-frame clones and leaves some out. V and J calls and clone size are as listed in that table; D and trimming were resolved from the DNA. The sample yields more than 95,000 clones, roughly 80% seen once. V was trimmed by 6 bases and J by 6 bases, leaving 18 bases between them. This CDR3 has 15 amino acids. The germline V gene encodes CDR1 LNHDA and CDR2 SQIVND (reference sequence). This clonotype originated in a woman between 70 and 85 years old with acute or convalescent COVID-19. This chain links TRBV19 with TRBJ2-1; TRBD2 might be the D (5 bases). Sequencing was performed on peripheral blood. This CDR3 reads CASSRGLLKANEQFF. The CDR3, as DNA: TGTGCCAGTAGCCGAGGACTCCTCAAAGCCAATGAGCAGTTCTTC. Looking up the rest from reference TRBV19 and TRBJ2-1 gives the full variable domain: DGGITQSPKYLFRKEGQNVTLSCEQNLNHDAMYWYRQDPGQGLRLIYYSQIVNDFQKGDIAEGYSVSREKKESFPLTVTSAQKNPTAFYLCASSRGLLKANEQFFGPGTRLTVL.